The clone carrying this T cell receptor beta chain showed up just a few times. The antigen remains unidentified. This record comes from a study of cytomegalovirus exposure and HLA in healthy donors. Turning to the study itself: There were 100 million to 130 million unique TCR beta sequences, drawn from 200 million or so T cells, in an earlier analysis. Study-wide results and limits: The listing of 150 or so TCR beta chains classed them as cytomegalovirus-associated.

The CDR3 totals 10 residues. Trimming removed 6 bases from V and 6 bases from J, with 8 bases in between. Germline CDR1 and CDR2: SQVTM and ANQGSEA. PCR amplification relied on 60 Vbeta primers (plus 13 Jbeta primers). Clones were sequenced by immunoSEQ multiplex PCR, and TCRdb holds only the in-frame ones, with some missing. The repertoire includes around 90,000 clones, about 78% of them detected once, and 3.3% sits in the top ten. This TCR was sampled from a middle-aged woman in good health and CMV-seronegative. The sample comprised PBMCs. The rearrangement links TRBV29-1 to TRBJ1-1; D not resolved. This CDR3 is CSVEVPEAFF. The CDR3 DNA follows: TGCAGCGTCGAGGTCCCTGAAGCTTTCTTT.